This TCR beta chain came from a study of OX40 agonist ivuxolimab in advanced cancers. Study conclusions and caveats: Low normalized clonal expansion also occurred in some nonresponding patients.

The ends were cut back, 5 bases at V and 5 bases at J, with 9 bases in the middle. CDR3 length: 12 residues. Germline CDR1 and CDR2: SGHVS and FNYEAQ. Generated by immunoSEQ multiplex PCR, the TCRdb table keeps only in-frame clones and is missing some. The repertoire includes some 58,000 clones, 70% to 90% of them detected once, and 0.77% sits in the top ten. Anyone with autoimmune disease history or systemic immunosuppression was excluded. Blood specimens came from baseline, cycle 4 day 1, and cycle 7 day 1. As for this clone: The antigen is not known.

Here the sequenced sample was CD4+ or CD8+ T cells sorted from blood, taken in a trial of the OX40 agonist ivuxolimab. This TCR was recovered from an adult with an advanced solid tumor such as melanoma, head and neck, liver or kidney cancer. This rearrangement joins TRBV7-6 to TRBJ1-1; no definite D call. The CDR3 is CASSPFGTEAFF. The DNA for the CDR3 is TGTGCCAGCAGCCCCTTTGGAACTGAAGCTTTCTTT.